Following are 30 T cell receptor beta chains from one sample sequenced in a study of response to subunit inactivated influenza vaccine. TCRdb independently ran MiXCR on the RT-PCR reads; one entry per CDR3 protein. Of roughly 570,000 distinct CDR3 sequences in the sample, 13% were seen once. Sample: PBMCs from blood, taken 40 to 50 days after vaccination. All receptors derive from a man over 45 who received an inactivated influenza vaccine.

The chain employs TRBV28 and TRBJ1-1; D is undetermined. This CDR3 contains 14 residues. In germline, CDR1 is MDHEN, CDR2 SYDVKM. Trimming removed 7 bases from V and 0 bases from J, with 12 bases in between. The CDR3 protein is CASIEKSLNTEAFF. The CDR3 DNA follows: TGTGCCAGCATTGAAAAGTCGTTGAACACTGAAGCTTTCTTT.

V gene TRBV30 combines with J gene TRBJ2-3, with TRBD2 matching 15 bases. The germline V gene encodes CDR1 GTSNPN and CDR2 SVGIG (reference sequence). With 4 bases clipped from V and 3 bases from J, the junction kept 5 bases outside the gene matches. The CDR3 has 16 amino acids. For the CDR3, the DNA is TGTGCCTGGAATCTCGGGACTAGCGGGAGGACAGATACGCAGTATTTT. As protein: CAWNLGTSGRTDTQYF.

This clonotype was counted at least ten times. The chain carries TRBV5-1 and TRBJ2-7, with 7 bases that match TRBD1. The CDR3 contains 14 residues. Germline V CDR1 and CDR2: SGHRS, YFSETQ. J was trimmed by 3 bases and V by 5 bases; bases with no gene match: 8. The CDR3, as DNA: TGCGCCAGCAGACAGGGACAGTCAAACTACGAGCAGTACTTC. Its protein product is CASRQGQSNYEQYF.

V and J are TRBV2 and TRBJ2-7; D is unresolved. The germline V gene encodes CDR1 SNHLY and CDR2 FYNNEI. The CDR3 is made up of 12 amino acids. V was clipped by 5 bases and J by 3 bases, with 8 bases between them. CDR3 region: CASSHLIYEQYF. DNA of the CDR3: TGTGCCAGCAGTCACCTAATCTACGAGCAGTACTTC.

This clonotype came up a few times. This chain joins TRBV11-2 and TRBJ2-7; D remains ambiguous. Germline CDR1 SGHAT, CDR2 FQNNGV. This CDR3 is 13 amino acids long. V lost 5 bases and J lost 6, with 14 bases in between. The CDR3 nucleotides are TGTGCCAGCAGCGACCCCGCTGTGACCGAGCAGTACTTC. Residues: CASSDPAVTEQYF.

The rearrangement uses TRBV6-5 and TRBJ1-5, with a weak D call TRBD1 (5 bases). This CDR3 comprises 14 residues. The V and J ends lost 4 bases and 6 bases respectively, with 13 bases between them. Germline V gene data show CDR1 as MNHEY and CDR2 as SVGAGI. CDR3 protein: CASSSVRETQPQHF. CDR3 nucleotide sequence: TGTGCCAGCAGTTCGGTCAGGGAGACTCAGCCCCAGCATTTT.

This clonotype was detected once. CDR3 loop: CAWNSNTEAFF. CDR3 DNA sequence: TGTGCCTGGAACTCTAACACTGAAGCTTTCTTT. The chain joins TRBV30 to TRBJ1-1; no firm D call. V lost 4 bases to trimming and J lost 2 bases, with 5 bases between them. CDR3 length: 11 amino acids. The germline V gene has CDR1 GTSNPN and CDR2 SVGIG (reference sequence).

In the case of this clonotype: This may be a read error: a much more frequent sequence differs by one nucleotide. The chain employs TRBV2 and TRBJ1-1, with 7 bases matching TRBD1. Germline CDR1 reads SNHLY; CDR2 reads FYNNEI. The CDR3 runs to 14 residues. CDR3 nucleotide sequence: TGTGCCAGCAGTGTGGACAGGTCTAACAGTGAAGCTTTCTTT. It is translated as CASSVDRSNSEAFF.

V is TRBV9 and J is TRBJ2-5; D gene ambiguous. V was shortened by 4 bases and J by 5 bases, with 15 bases between the two germline ends. Germline CDR1 reads SGDLS; CDR2 reads YYNGEE. The CDR3 spans 14 residues. The CDR3 DNA sequence: TGTGCCAGCAGCTCTCCTAGGTCCCTGGAGACCCAGTACTTC. Its translation: CASSSPRSLETQYF.

Only a few counts were recorded for this clonotype. The chain combines TRBV7-9 with TRBJ1-5; possible D gene TRBD1, 5 bases. Trimming stripped 1 base from V and 3 bases from J, with 10 bases between. There are 15 residues in the CDR3. CDR1 and CDR2 (germline): SEHNR, FQNEAQ (reference sequence). This CDR3 is CASSLDGGNNQPQHF. The CDR3 DNA is TGTGCCAGCAGCTTAGATGGGGGGAACAATCAGCCCCAGCATTTT.

This clonotype was found many times. V gene TRBV12-3 or TRBV12-4 combines with J gene TRBJ2-3; D is unclear. This CDR3 contains 14 residues. Between the trimmed V and J ends, which lost 5 bases and 6 bases, there was a span of 15 bases. The CDR3 here is CASSPGLIGDTQYF. The CDR3 nucleotides are TGTGCCAGCAGTCCTGGATTAATCGGGGATACGCAGTATTTT.

Only a few counts were recorded for this clonotype. The gene calls are TRBV10-3 and TRBJ2-5; 9 bases align to TRBD1. V lost 10 bases to trimming and J lost 5 bases; unmatched junction nucleotides: 14. This CDR3 comprises 15 residues. Germline V gives CDR1 ENHRY, CDR2 SYGVKD. CDR3 loop: CATHKGQGSPETQYF. The DNA of the CDR3 is TGTGCCACCCATAAGGGACAGGGAAGTCCGGAGACCCAGTACTTC.

The CDR3 loop reads CAISSTSGGGKETQYF. The CDR3 bases are TGTGCCATCAGCTCGACTAGCGGGGGGGGGAAGGAGACCCAGTACTTC. This chain connects TRBV10-3 to TRBJ2-5, with TRBD2 matching over 14 bases. V gave up 6 bases and J gave up 5 bases; unmatched junction bases: 8. CDR3 length: 16 amino acids. Germline assignment: CDR1 ENHRY and CDR2 SYGVKD.

The chain has TRBV28 and TRBJ2-7; D unclear. This CDR3 contains 13 residues. The germline CDR1 and CDR2 sequences are MDHEN and SYDVKM. The ends were cut back, 7 bases at V and 4 bases at J, with 14 bases in the middle. Here the CDR3 reads CASKLKQGYEQYF. DNA for the CDR3: TGTGCCAGCAAGCTAAAACAAGGGTACGAGCAGTACTTC. Variable domain in full (rest from reference TRBV28 and TRBJ2-7): DVKVTQSSRYLVKRTGEKVFLECVQDMDHENMFWYRQDPGLGLRLIYFSYDVKMKEKGDIPEGYSVSREKKERFSLILESASTNQTSMYLCASKLKQGYEQYFGPGTRLTVT.

This clonotype was detected a few times. This chain's CDR3 is CASSQGAGHNTGELFF. In DNA form, the CDR3 reads TGCGCCAGCAGCCAAGGGGCTGGACACAACACCGGGGAGCTGTTTTTT. This rearrangement joins TRBV4-3 to TRBJ2-2; D possibly corresponds to TRBD1 (5 bases). Germline CDR1 is LGHNA and CDR2 is YSLEER. This CDR3 has 16 residues. Trimming took off 1 base at V and 2 bases at J, with 11 bases between the two ends.

The J gene is TRBJ2-5, the V gene TRBV25-1; D is ambiguous. The length of the CDR3 is 13 residues. The V end was cut by 7 bases, the J end by 0 bases, with 9 bases between. Germline CDR1 and CDR2: MGHDK and SYGVNS. CDR3 sequence reads: CASTRRDQETQYF. CDR3 nucleotide sequence: TGTGCCAGCACGAGACGGGACCAAGAGACCCAGTACTTC.

The chain carries TRBV5-1 and TRBJ1-2; a weak D match, TRBD1 (5 bases). Trimming pared 4 bases from V and 2 bases from J, leaving 21 bases between. The length of the CDR3 is 17 residues. Germline CDR1 is SGHRS and CDR2 is YFSETQ. CDR3 DNA: TGCGCCAGCAGCCAGGAAGGACAAGCATTAAGAAACTATGGCTACACCTTC. This codes for CASSQEGQALRNYGYTF.

V usage is TRBV5-1 and J usage is TRBJ1-2, with 8 bases lining up with TRBD1. The CDR3 runs to 14 residues. V dropped 5 bases and J dropped 8; count of bases not matched to a gene: 11. Germline CDR1 and CDR2: SGHRS and YFSETQ. CDR3 amino acids: CASRLTGTGGGYTF. The CDR3 nucleotides read TGCGCCAGCAGGCTGACCGGGACAGGAGGCGGCTACACCTTC. Drawing the rest from reference TRBV5-1 and TRBJ1-2, the complete variable domain is KAGVTQTPRYLIKTRGQQVTLSCSPISGHRSVSWYQQTPGQGLQFLFEYFSETQRNKGNFPGRFSGRQFSNSRSEMNVSTLELGDSALYLCASRLTGTGGGYTFGSGTRLTVV.

This clonotype has a handful of counts. The genes are TRBV28 and TRBJ2-7; TRBD1 might be the D (8 bases). Germline CDR1 is MDHEN and CDR2 is SYDVKM. V was pared by 10 bases and J by 3 bases, with 16 bases between. The CDR3 is 13 residues long. The CDR3 protein is CATTGGGLYEQYF. For the CDR3, the DNA is TGTGCCACTACAGGGGGGGGTCTCTACGAGCAGTACTTC. Combining the CDR3 with reference TRBV28 and TRBJ2-7 gives the whole variable domain DVKVTQSSRYLVKRTGEKVFLECVQDMDHENMFWYRQDPGLGLRLIYFSYDVKMKEKGDIPEGYSVSREKKERFSLILESASTNQTSMYLCATTGGGLYEQYFGPGTRLTVT.

This clonotype was picked up many times. The V call is TRBV5-1, the J call TRBJ1-4; the D is unclear. CDR1 is SGHRS, CDR2 YFSETQ, per germline. This CDR3 has 14 residues. Trimming pared 4 bases from V and 2 bases from J, leaving 9 bases between. The CDR3 spells CASSLGRTNEKLFF. In DNA, the CDR3 is TGCGCCAGCAGCCTTGGGCGGACTAATGAAAAACTGTTTTTT.

The rearrangement links TRBV3-1 to TRBJ2-5; unclear D gene. Germline CDR1 reads LGHDT; CDR2 reads YNNKEL (reference sequence). The CDR3 has 14 amino acids. V was shortened by 4 bases and J by 4 bases, with 13 bases between the two germline ends. Written as DNA, the CDR3 is TGTGCCAGCAGCCTCACCACCGGTGGAGAGACCCAGTACTTC. It encodes CASSLTTGGETQYF.

The rearrangement links TRBV7-2 to TRBJ2-5; possibly TRBD1 for D (6 bases). V was trimmed by 4 bases and J by 1 base, leaving 13 bases between them. Germline CDR1 reads SGHTA; CDR2 reads FQGNSA. The CDR3 runs to 15 residues. CDR3 in DNA: TGTGCCAGCAGCTACCAAAGGGGGACCCAAGAGACCCAGTACTTC. The encoded protein is CASSYQRGTQETQYF.

The CDR3: CASIQGPAGGLNEQFF. CDR3 sequence (DNA): TGTGCCAGCATCCAGGGCCCAGCGGGGGGGCTCAATGAGCAGTTCTTC. The V and J genes are TRBV7-2 and TRBJ2-1; the match to TRBD2 covers 10 bases. CDR1 SGHTA and CDR2 FQGNSA come from the germline V gene. CDR3 length equals 16 residues. V lost 7 bases, J lost 6 bases, and 12 bases stayed unmatched.

Notes on this clonotype: Possible read error: a much larger clone is one base away. The genes are TRBV11-2 and TRBJ2-3; 11 bases match TRBD2. After removal of 4 bases from V and 2 bases from J, the junction contained 5 bases not matched to a gene. CDR1 and CDR2 (germline): SGHAT, FQNNGV. The CDR3 length is 16 residues. The CDR3 DNA sequence: TGTGCCAGCAGCTCCATAGCGGGGGGGCCCACAGATACGCAGTATTTT. This sequence encodes CASSSIAGGPTDTQYF.

J is TRBJ2-1 and V is TRBV21-1; the table gives TRBD1 as D, unverified against the DNA. TRBV21-1 is classified as a pseudogene. The CDR3 length is 18 residues. DNA of the CDR3: TGTGCCAGCAGCAAGCTTTTTTGGACAGAAAATTCCTACAATGAGCAGTTCTTC. Its translation is CASSKLFWTENSYNEQFF.

The table lists this clonotype with a few counts. This rearrangement joins TRBV3-1 to TRBJ2-5, with D possibly TRBD2 on 6 matching bases. Germline V gene sequence: CDR1 LGHDT, CDR2 YNNKEL (reference sequence). V gave up 1 base and J gave up 4 bases, with 13 bases separating them. This CDR3 has 15 amino acids. The CDR3, as DNA: TGTGCCAGCAGCCAAGGTATAGCGGCCGGAGAGACCCAGTACTTC. It is translated as CASSQGIAAGETQYF.

This clonotype appeared many times. The rearrangement joins TRBV11-3 to TRBJ2-5, with TRBD2 as a possible D gene (6 bases). CDR3 length: 14 amino acids. V was shortened by 2 bases and J by 3 bases, with 10 bases between the two germline ends. CDR1 SGHNT and CDR2 YENEEA come from the germline V gene. The CDR3 spells CASSLRESEETQYF. CDR3 nucleotides: TGTGCCAGCAGCTTACGGGAGAGTGAAGAGACCCAGTACTTC.

The rearrangement uses TRBV20-1 and TRBJ1-1; D possibly corresponds to TRBD1 (5 bases). Germline CDR1 is DFQATT and CDR2 is SNEGSKA (reference sequence). The V and J ends lost 0 bases and 10 bases respectively, with 12 bases between them. This CDR3 contains 12 residues. The CDR3, as DNA: TGCAGTGCTAGAGATCAGGGAATGGTAGCTTTCTTT. Translated: CSARDQGMVAFF.

The chain combines TRBV27 with TRBJ2-3; 11 bases align to TRBD2. J was trimmed by 1 base and V by 11 bases; bases with no gene match: 20. This CDR3 comprises 19 residues. CDR1 is MNHEY, CDR2 SMNVEV, per germline (reference sequence). CDR3 sequence reads: CAFSSNRLAGFAGTDTQYF. CDR3 sequence (DNA): TGTGCCTTCAGTTCAAACCGACTAGCGGGGTTTGCAGGCACAGATACGCAGTATTTT.

This clonotype was seen a few times. The genes are TRBV7-8 and TRBJ2-3; 13 bases map to TRBD2. This CDR3 spans 15 amino acids. V shed 3 bases, J shed 5 bases, and the junction held 2 bases outside the gene matches. Germline CDR1 SGHVS, CDR2 FQNEAQ. CDR3 residues: CASSLGLAGIDTQYF. CDR3 bases: TGTGCCAGCAGCTTGGGACTAGCGGGAATAGATACGCAGTATTTT.